The 8 T cell receptor beta chains below come from one sample, sequenced in a study of Ad26.COV2.S vaccination and SARS-CoV-2 variants. Clones were sequenced by immunoSEQ multiplex PCR, and TCRdb holds only the in-frame ones, with some missing. The data contain more than 300,000 clones, around 81% of them singletons. The treatment was: about 20 received Ad26.COV2.S at low or high dose, single or two shots; about 5 received placebo; per-sample allocation not given. Samples came from day 63 after the first vaccine or placebo injection. Sequenced material: peripheral blood, taken in a trial of Ad26.COV2.S vaccine versus placebo. The receptor set was obtained from a person aged 18-65 years who received the Ad26.COV2.S COVID-19 vaccine or a placebo.

This sequence joins TRBV24-1 and TRBJ2-5; D is undetermined. This CDR3 region has 16 residues. V was trimmed by 2 bases and J by 2 bases, leaving 14 bases between them. Germline values: CDR1 KGHDR, CDR2 SFDVKD. The CDR3 reads CATSDWSGRKQETQYF. CDR3 coding DNA: TGTGCCACCAGTGATTGGTCCGGGCGAAAACAAGAGACCCAGTACTTC.

The chain employs TRBV2 and TRBJ2-3; possible D gene TRBD2, 5 bases. The CDR3 covers 17 residues. Trimming left V 1 base short and J 2 bases short, with 16 bases between. Looked up from germline, CDR1 is SNHLY and CDR2 is FYNNEI. The DNA of the CDR3 is TGTGCCAGCAGTGAAGACGGGGATTACCCGGCCACAGATACGCAGTATTTT. Its protein is CASSEDGDYPATDTQYF.

V is TRBV14 and J is TRBJ2-5; D not certain. The CDR3 has 13 residues. Germline loops: CDR1 SGHDN, CDR2 FVKESK. The ends were cut back, 1 base at V and 4 bases at J, with 7 bases in the middle. The CDR3 loop is CASSQVATETQYF. The CDR3 DNA is TGTGCCAGCAGCCAAGTTGCTACAGAGACCCAGTACTTC.

The CDR3 sequence: CASSIVGRRINQPQHF. The CDR3 DNA reads TGTGCCAGTAGTATAGTGGGACGGCGAATCAATCAGCCCCAGCATTTT. The J gene is TRBJ1-5, the V gene TRBV19; possibly TRBD1 for D (5 bases). Trimming stripped 1 base from V and 3 bases from J, with 13 bases between. Per the germline V gene, CDR1 is LNHDA and CDR2 is SQIVND (reference sequence). There are 16 residues in the CDR3.

This clone was observed a handful of times. CDR3 in amino acids: CASSFTGGPTGELFF. CDR3 in DNA: TGTGCCAGCAGCTTCACGGGGGGGCCCACCGGGGAGCTGTTTTTT. This sequence joins TRBV7-9 and TRBJ2-2, with TRBD2 matching over 8 bases. Germline-derived CDR1 and CDR2 are SEHNR and FQNEAQ (reference sequence). J lost 4 bases, V lost 3 bases, and 4 bases had no gene match. The CDR3 is made up of 15 amino acids.

The chain links TRBV9 to TRBJ2-1; 13 bases align to TRBD2. The trim removed 2 bases at V and 15 bases at J, leaving 11 bases unmatched. This CDR3 comprises 15 residues. Germline V gene sequence: CDR1 SGDLS, CDR2 YYNGEE. CDR3 sequence reads: CASSVTSGGASDRFF. CDR3 nucleotides: TGTGCCAGCAGCGTTACTAGCGGGGGGGCCTCAGATCGGTTCTTC.

This chain uses TRBV24-1 with TRBJ2-1, with D unresolved. The CDR3 has 16 residues. The V end lost 1 base, the J end lost 0 bases, and 9 bases lay between the germline ends. Germline CDR1 and CDR2: KGHDR and SFDVKD. This CDR3 reads CATSDFEARSYNEQFF. The CDR3 DNA reads as TGTGCCACCAGTGATTTTGAAGCTCGCTCCTACAATGAGCAGTTCTTC.

Points on this clone: The same CDR3 is also encoded by other DNA sequences in this sample. The J gene is TRBJ2-7, the V gene TRBV6-1; D is uncertain. V was clipped by 2 bases and J by 3 bases, with 2 bases between them. This CDR3 spans 11 amino acids. The germline V gene has CDR1 MNHNS and CDR2 SASEGT. The CDR3 DNA reads TGTGCCAGCAGTGAATACTACGAGCAGTACTTC. Its protein product is CASSEYYEQYF.